The T cell receptor beta chain described here comes from a study of cytomegalovirus exposure and HLA in healthy donors. Whole-study findings and limits: Across donors, most TCRs were seen rarely, yet some public ones were widespread.

Use of 60 Vbeta and 13 Jbeta primers characterized the PCR. The repertoire was sequenced with immunoSEQ multiplex PCR; TCRdb's copy has only in-frame clones and lacks some. The data contain 100,000 to 150,000 clones, 81% of them singletons. Germline CDR1 is SGHTA and CDR2 is FQGNSA. The CDR3 extends over 18 amino acids. Unmatched junction bases numbered 16, after V lost 5 bases and J lost 5 bases. To note about this clone: The antigen remains undetermined.

V usage is TRBV7-2 and J usage is TRBJ2-5, with 11 bases matching TRBD2. This sequence originates from a man aged 18 to 35 in good health and CMV-seronegative. The sample taken for sequencing was PBMCs. The CDR3 region is CASSPLAGGLSLIETQYF. CDR3 DNA: TGTGCCAGCAGCCCGCTAGCGGGGGGTCTATCTCTCATTGAGACCCAGTACTTC.